The 30 T cell receptor beta chains reported below all come from one sample, sequenced in a study of cytomegalovirus exposure and HLA in healthy donors. The PCR employed 60 Vbeta primers together with 13 Jbeta primers. Sequencing was performed with immunoSEQ multiplex PCR; in TCRdb, only in-frame clones are kept and a portion is missing. Of around 140,000 clones in the sample, 60% to 85% are singletons; the top ten hold 13%. The specimen was PBMCs. Receptor source: a man aged 40-55 years in good health and CMV-seropositive.

The rearrangement links TRBV27 to TRBJ2-7; D remains unclear. Germline CDR1 reads MNHEY; CDR2 reads SMNVEV (reference sequence). Trimming removed 3 bases at V and 4 bases at J, with 13 bases between. CDR3 length equals 14 residues. The CDR3, as DNA: TGTGCCAGCAGTTTCCCCACTACGAATTACGAGCAGTACTTC. Translating it yields CASSFPTTNYEQYF.

The chain recombines TRBV19 with TRBJ1-1, with 7 nucleotides matching TRBD1. This CDR3 spans 15 amino acids. Germline-derived CDR1 and CDR2 are LNHDA and SQIVND (reference sequence). With V trimmed by 2 bases and J by 6 bases, 9 bases remained unmatched. As DNA, the CDR3 is TGTGCCAGTAGTATAATGGGCAGGGGGAGACCTGAAGCTTTCTTT. Translated, it gives CASSIMGRGRPEAFF.

The rearrangement joins TRBV7-3 to TRBJ1-2, with D possibly matching TRBD1 (5 bases). The CDR3 sequence is 12 residues long. Trimming shortened V by 2 bases and J by 8 bases, and 9 bases separated the two germline ends. Germline CDR1 reads SGHTA; CDR2 reads FQGTGA. The CDR3 sequence: CASSLPGLGYTF. The CDR3 DNA is TGTGCCAGCAGCTTACCAGGGCTGGGCTACACCTTC.

This chain joins TRBV7-8 and TRBJ2-2, with TRBD1 identical over 7 bases. The CDR3 runs to 15 residues. Trimming removed 5 bases from V and 0 bases from J; junction bases left unmatched: 3. From germline, CDR1 is SGHVS and CDR2 FQNEAQ. CDR3 protein: CASSRDRANTGELFF. For the CDR3, the DNA is TGTGCCAGCAGCCGGGACAGAGCGAACACCGGGGAGCTGTTTTTT.

The chain combines TRBV10-3 with TRBJ1-3, with 8 bases lining up with TRBD1. CDR3 length: 17 amino acids. J gave up 0 bases and V 9 bases, and 13 bases lay outside the gene matches. Looked up from germline, CDR1 is ENHRY and CDR2 is SYGVKD. DNA of the CDR3: TGTGCCATTGGACAGGGAGTGGGTATCGACTCTGGAAACACCATATATTTT. Amino acid sequence: CAIGQGVGIDSGNTIYF.

This clone appeared a few times. The chain couples TRBV7-9 to TRBJ1-3; D unresolved. With 2 bases removed from V and 2 bases from J, the gap between germline ends came to 7 bases. The CDR3 totals 14 residues. The germline V gene has CDR1 SEHNR and CDR2 FQNEAQ (reference sequence). The CDR3 reads CASSLSAAGNTIYF. The CDR3 coding sequence is TGTGCCAGCAGCTTATCCGCAGCTGGAAACACCATATATTTT.

The sample holds a few counts of this clone. The V call is TRBV7-9, the J call TRBJ2-5; no clear D. The CDR3 covers 11 residues. CDR1 is SEHNR, CDR2 FQNEAQ, per germline (reference sequence). V was pared by 3 bases and J by 5 bases, with 4 bases between. The CDR3 region has the DNA TGTGCCAGCAGCTTCGGGGAGACCCAGTACTTC. Its translation: CASSFGETQYF.

The gene calls are TRBV18 and TRBJ1-1; possibly TRBD1 for D (6 bases). The CDR3 is made up of 13 amino acids. CDR1 is KGHSH, CDR2 LQKENI, per germline. V dropped 5 bases and J dropped 1 base, with 8 bases sitting between them. As DNA, the CDR3 is TGTGCCAGCTCAGGGGGCCAGAACACTGAAGCTTTCTTT. Translated: CASSGGQNTEAFF.

The chain combines TRBV7-9 with TRBJ1-1; 7 bases line up with TRBD1. The CDR3 has 15 residues. V gave up 6 bases and J gave up 0 bases; unmatched junction bases: 7. CDR1 is SEHNR, CDR2 FQNEAQ, per germline (reference sequence). CDR3 residues: CASRQTGRMNTEAFF. CDR3 bases: TGTGCCAGCAGGCAGACAGGGCGGATGAACACTGAAGCTTTCTTT.

Note on this clone: Germline and junction disagree at one end, which may indicate a read error. Distinct nucleotide sequences in the sample also encode this CDR3. The V call is TRBV10-3, the J call TRBJ2-3, with D possibly TRBD2 on 6 matching bases. Per the germline V gene, CDR1 is ENHRY and CDR2 is SYGVKD. The CDR3 is 16 residues long. The CDR3 sequence is CAISESGEASTDTQYF. In DNA form, the CDR3 reads TGTGCCATCAGTGAGTCGGGGGAGGCAAGCACGGATACGCAGTATTTT.

A single count supports this clone. The gene calls are TRBV7-9 and TRBJ2-5; D possibly corresponds to TRBD1 (6 bases). The J call is doubtful: the DNA matches TRBJ2-7 better. The CDR3 loop spans 18 amino acids. Germline V gives CDR1 SEHNR, CDR2 FQNEAQ (reference sequence). This CDR3 is CASSQLVTAGTLNYEQYF. The CDR3 DNA reads TGTGCCAGCAGCCAATTGGTTACGGCCGGGACACTTAACTACGAGCAGTACTTC.

This chain uses TRBV7-2 with TRBJ2-1; 10 bases line up with TRBD1. Germline V gene sequence: CDR1 SGHTA, CDR2 FQGNSA. This CDR3 is 17 amino acids long. V lost 0 bases to trimming and J lost 8 bases; unmatched junction nucleotides: 10. The CDR3 sequence: CASSLATGGASSDEQFF. The CDR3, as DNA: TGTGCCAGCAGCTTAGCGACAGGGGGCGCTAGTAGCGATGAGCAGTTCTTC.

The CDR3 sequence is CAIKGTSGSSYNEQFF. The CDR3 DNA follows: TGTGCCATCAAAGGGACTAGCGGGAGCTCCTACAATGAGCAGTTCTTC. V gene TRBV10-3 combines with J gene TRBJ2-1; 14 nucleotides match TRBD2. The CDR3 runs to 16 residues. The V segment lost 7 bases and the J segment 0 bases; nucleotides outside the gene matches: 2. Germline V lookup: CDR1 ENHRY, CDR2 SYGVKD.

The chain combines TRBV7-2 with TRBJ1-2; 7 bases are a match to TRBD1. Germline V gene lookup returns CDR1 SGHTA and CDR2 FQGNSA. The CDR3 consists of 14 residues. V lost 6 bases, J lost 0 bases, and 4 bases stayed unmatched. CDR3: CASRPGQSNYGYTF. CDR3 nucleotides: TGTGCCAGCAGACCGGGACAGTCTAACTATGGCTACACCTTC.

This chain links TRBV21-1 with TRBJ2-7; the table's D call of TRBD2 was not tested on the DNA. TRBV21-1 is marked as a pseudogene. The CDR3 has 18 amino acids. This chain's CDR3 is CASSKALAGGVKATEQYF. The CDR3, as DNA: TGTGCCAGCAGCAAAGCCCTAGCGGGAGGGGTAAAGGCTACGGAGCAGTACTTC.

This rearrangement joins TRBV28 to TRBJ2-2; D may match TRBD1 or TRBD2 (10 bases each). V lost 4 bases and J lost 4, with 28 bases in between. Per germline, CDR1 MDHEN and CDR2 SYDVKM. The CDR3 runs to 20 residues. The CDR3 reads CASSSGQGGSGRAGTGELFF. In DNA, the CDR3 is TGTGCCAGCAGTTCAGGACAGGGGGGGAGCGGGAGGGCCGGCACCGGGGAGCTGTTTTTT. Complete variable domain (other parts from reference TRBV28 and TRBJ2-2): DVKVTQSSRYLVKRTGEKVFLECVQDMDHENMFWYRQDPGLGLRLIYFSYDVKMKEKGDIPEGYSVSREKKERFSLILESASTNQTSMYLCASSSGQGGSGRAGTGELFFGEGSRLTVL.

This chain joins TRBV10-3 and TRBJ1-1; maybe TRBD1 (6 bases). The CDR3 totals 14 residues. Germline V lookup: CDR1 ENHRY, CDR2 SYGVKD. Trimming stripped 7 bases from V and 0 bases from J, with 12 bases between. For the CDR3, the DNA is TGTGCCATCAATCCCACAGGGATGAACACTGAAGCTTTCTTT. Its translation: CAINPTGMNTEAFF.

The DNA of the CDR3 is TGTGCCAGTAGTTCCGGGACAGGGGGATACGAGCAGTACTTC. Protein: CASSSGTGGYEQYF. J is TRBJ2-7 and V is TRBV19; TRBD1 aligns across 11 bases. The CDR3 totals 14 residues. V lost 5 bases and J lost 4; bases outside the gene matches: 4. The V gene's germline CDR1 is LNHDA and CDR2 SQIVND (reference sequence).

This chain joins TRBV11-2 and TRBJ2-7; TRBD2 agrees at 7 bases. Germline loops: CDR1 SGHAT, CDR2 FQNNGV. Germline trimming cut 5 bases from V and 3 bases from J; bases unmatched to any gene: 10. The CDR3 has 15 residues. CDR3 bases: TGTGCCAGCAGCCCGCGACTAGCCGGTCACTACGAGCAGTACTTC. As protein: CASSPRLAGHYEQYF.

The rearrangement joins TRBV9 to TRBJ1-2, with 10 bases fitting TRBD1. The germline V gene has CDR1 SGDLS and CDR2 YYNGEE. This CDR3 contains 16 residues. V gave up 3 bases and J gave up 4 bases; unmatched junction bases: 9. CDR3 sequence reads: CASSGRDRGLTYGYTF. The DNA for the CDR3 is TGTGCCAGCAGCGGTAGAGACAGGGGGCTAACCTATGGCTACACCTTC.

The DNA for the CDR3 is TGTGCCAGCAGTTCCACCGGGACACCGGATGAAAAACTGTTTTTT. Encoded protein: CASSSTGTPDEKLFF. The chain uses TRBV2 and TRBJ1-4, with D possibly being TRBD1 (6 bases). Germline loops: CDR1 SNHLY, CDR2 FYNNEI. This CDR3 has 15 amino acids. V lost 5 bases and J lost 6, with 16 bases in between.

The rearrangement joins TRBV28 to TRBJ2-1; 9 bases line up with TRBD1. There are 16 residues in the CDR3. V shed 0 bases, J shed 5 bases, and the junction held 5 bases outside the gene matches. CDR1 and CDR2 (germline): MDHEN, SYDVKM. The CDR3 region is CASSLWGGDRDNEQFF. DNA for the CDR3: TGTGCCAGCAGTTTATGGGGGGGGGACAGGGACAATGAGCAGTTCTTC.

The chain carries TRBV12-1 and TRBJ2-5; TRBD2 was called by the table and not checked on the DNA. TRBV12-1 counts as a pseudogene. The CDR3 has 15 amino acids. In DNA form, the CDR3 reads TGTGCCAGCAGCCCCGGACTAGCAAGAGAAGAGACCCAGTACTTC. This gives the protein CASSPGLAREETQYF.

The chain links TRBV6-5 to TRBJ2-7, with 10 bases aligning to TRBD1. The CDR3 contains 15 residues. Trimming took 3 bases from V and 6 from J; bases not matched to a gene: 8. Germline lookup yields CDR1 MNHEY and CDR2 SVGAGI. The CDR3 DNA sequence: TGTGCCAGCAGTTATTGGGGGACAGGGGAGAGCGAGCAGTACTTC. Its protein is CASSYWGTGESEQYF.

This clone was counted a single time. The chain is built from TRBV15 and TRBJ2-5; D gene ambiguous. With 0 bases removed from V and 1 base from J, the gap between germline ends came to 9 bases. There are 15 residues in the CDR3. Germline lookup yields CDR1 LNHNV and CDR2 YYDKDF (reference sequence). The CDR3 sequence is CATSRDPQVQETQYF. The CDR3 DNA is TGTGCCACCAGCAGAGATCCCCAGGTCCAAGAGACCCAGTACTTC.

The V gene is TRBV15, the J gene TRBJ1-3; D is possibly TRBD1 (6 bases). The V gene lost 0 bases and the J gene lost 4 bases, with 10 bases spanning the gap. This CDR3 has 15 residues. Germline-derived CDR1 and CDR2 are LNHNV and YYDKDF (reference sequence). CDR3 region: CATSRDTGRGNTIYF. The DNA of the CDR3 is TGTGCCACCAGCAGAGATACAGGGCGAGGAAACACCATATATTTT.

This sequence joins TRBV6-5 and TRBJ2-4, with 11 bases aligning to TRBD2. The trim removed 6 bases at V and 9 bases at J, leaving 7 bases unmatched. The CDR3 runs to 14 residues. Per the germline V gene, CDR1 is MNHEY and CDR2 is SVGAGI. DNA of the CDR3: TGTGCCAGCAGCCCTAGCGGGAGGAACGCCATTCAGTACTTC. It translates to CASSPSGRNAIQYF.

The rearrangement links TRBV5-1 to TRBJ2-1; D remains unclear. CDR1 is SGHRS, CDR2 YFSETQ, per germline. The CDR3 covers 15 residues. V lost 4 bases, J lost 0 bases, and 11 bases lay in between. The CDR3 nucleotides are TGCGCCAGCAGCCGCGCACTGTCCTCCTACAATGAGCAGTTCTTC. Translation: CASSRALSSYNEQFF.

This clone turned up a few times. The V gene is TRBV7-8, the J gene TRBJ1-3; 7 positions match TRBD1. Losses at the gene ends were 8 bases for V and 11 bases for J; bases not matched to a gene: 24. Germline loops: CDR1 SGHVS, CDR2 FQNEAQ. The CDR3 runs 17 residues. CDR3 nucleotides: TGTGCCAGCGACTCCCGGGGGGGACAGCGAAAAGTAGGCCCCATATATTTT. Amino acids: CASDSRGGQRKVGPIYF.

Note on this clone: Within the sample, other DNA sequences also encode this same CDR3. V and J are TRBV4-3 and TRBJ2-1; weak D call: TRBD2 (5 bases). Trimming took off 0 bases at V and 4 bases at J, with 7 bases between the two ends. The CDR3 extends over 14 amino acids. Per the germline V gene, CDR1 is LGHNA and CDR2 is YSLEER. Here the CDR3 reads CASSQEVAYNEQFF. CDR3 DNA sequence: TGCGCCAGCAGCCAAGAAGTAGCGTACAATGAGCAGTTCTTC.